The clone carrying this T cell receptor beta chain came up many times. Its target is not known. This entry belongs to a study of T cells in Graves' hyperthyroidism and ophthalmopathy. Findings of the study overall: Within blood appeared most thyroid clonotypes that had expanded above 0.001. A model of 13 V-J pairs discriminated ophthalmopathy from stable hyperthyroidism.

Germline lookup yields CDR1 DFQATT and CDR2 SNEGSKA (reference sequence). V was cut by 3 bases and J by 4 bases, with 10 bases left in between. The CDR3 totals 13 residues. PBMCs stemmed from approximately 9.1 ml fresh peripheral blood. Template material for amplifying TCR beta CDR3 regions consisted of RNA transcripts. In the first-round RT-PCR of the TCR CDR3, the HTBI primer set was used. Using its own MiXCR run on the multiplex PCR reads, TCRdb lists one record per CDR3 protein. The data show around 610,000 distinct CDR3 sequences, roughly 15% seen once. The source is a woman in her 40s with Graves' ophthalmopathy. V usage is TRBV20-1 and J usage is TRBJ1-5; D is undetermined. Sequenced sample: blood. The DNA of the CDR3 is TGCAGTGCTAGGCCTTCGGGGAATCAGCCCCAGCATTTT. Amino acid sequence: CSARPSGNQPQHF.